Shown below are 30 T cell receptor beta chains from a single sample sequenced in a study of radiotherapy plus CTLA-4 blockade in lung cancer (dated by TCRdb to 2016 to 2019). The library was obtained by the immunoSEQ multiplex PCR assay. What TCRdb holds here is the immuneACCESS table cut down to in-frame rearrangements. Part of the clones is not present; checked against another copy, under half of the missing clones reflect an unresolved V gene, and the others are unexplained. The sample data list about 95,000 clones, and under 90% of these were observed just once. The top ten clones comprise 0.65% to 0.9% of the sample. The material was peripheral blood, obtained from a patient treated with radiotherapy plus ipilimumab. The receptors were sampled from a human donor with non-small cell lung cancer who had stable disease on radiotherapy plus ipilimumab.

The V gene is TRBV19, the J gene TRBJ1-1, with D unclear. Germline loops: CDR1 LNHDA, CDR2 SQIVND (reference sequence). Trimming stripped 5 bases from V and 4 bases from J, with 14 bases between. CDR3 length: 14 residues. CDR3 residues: CASSVKTLSTEAFF. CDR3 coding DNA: TGTGCCAGTAGTGTGAAGACCCTATCCACTGAAGCTTTCTTT.

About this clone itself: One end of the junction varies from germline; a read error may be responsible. This chain's CDR3 is CASSASDF. In DNA form, the CDR3 reads TGTGCCAGCAGCGCCTCGGATTTT. The gene calls are TRBV7-9 and TRBJ1-3; D uncertain. The germline gives CDR1 SEHNR, CDR2 FQNEAQ (reference sequence). CDR3 length: 8 residues.

The DNA for the CDR3 is TGTGCCAGCAGTGGGCGACAGGCCCGGCAAGATACGCAGTATTTT. Its protein product is CASSGRQARQDTQYF. The chain links TRBV2 to TRBJ2-3, with a possible D match to TRBD1 (6 bases). Germline lookup yields CDR1 SNHLY and CDR2 FYNNEI. V lost 4 bases, J lost 5 bases, and 16 bases lay in between. The CDR3 sequence is 15 residues long.

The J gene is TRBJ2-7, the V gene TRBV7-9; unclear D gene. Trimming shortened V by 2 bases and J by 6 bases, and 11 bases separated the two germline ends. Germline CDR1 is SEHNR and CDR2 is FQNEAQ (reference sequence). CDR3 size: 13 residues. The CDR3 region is CASSLLPMGEQYF. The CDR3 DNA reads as TGTGCCAGCAGCTTATTACCCATGGGCGAGCAGTACTTC.

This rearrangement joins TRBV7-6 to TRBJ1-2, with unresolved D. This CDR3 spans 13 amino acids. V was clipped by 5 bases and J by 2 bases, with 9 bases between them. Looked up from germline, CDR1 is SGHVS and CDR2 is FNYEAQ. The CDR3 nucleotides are TGTGCCAGCAGCCTGGCTGAAAACTATGGCTACACCTTC. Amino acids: CASSLAENYGYTF.

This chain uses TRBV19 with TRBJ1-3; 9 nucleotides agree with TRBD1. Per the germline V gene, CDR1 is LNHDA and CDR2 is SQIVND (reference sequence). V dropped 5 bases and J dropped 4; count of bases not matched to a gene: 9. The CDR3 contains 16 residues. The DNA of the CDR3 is TGTGCCAGTAGTCCGCTCGGGACAGGGTGGGGAAACACCATATATTTT. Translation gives CASSPLGTGWGNTIYF.

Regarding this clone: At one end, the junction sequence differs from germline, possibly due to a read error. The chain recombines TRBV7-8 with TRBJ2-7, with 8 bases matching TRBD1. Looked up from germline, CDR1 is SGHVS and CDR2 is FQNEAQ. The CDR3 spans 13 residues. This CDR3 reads CASRLGQGYEQYF. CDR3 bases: TGTGCCAGCAGGTTAGGACAGGGCTACGAGCAGTACTTC.

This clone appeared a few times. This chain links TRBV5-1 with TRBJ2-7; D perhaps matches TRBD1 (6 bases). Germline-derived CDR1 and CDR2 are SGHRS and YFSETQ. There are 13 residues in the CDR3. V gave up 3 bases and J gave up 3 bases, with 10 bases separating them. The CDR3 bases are TGCGCCAGCAGCTCCGTGACAGGCTACGAGCAGTACTTC. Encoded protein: CASSSVTGYEQYF.

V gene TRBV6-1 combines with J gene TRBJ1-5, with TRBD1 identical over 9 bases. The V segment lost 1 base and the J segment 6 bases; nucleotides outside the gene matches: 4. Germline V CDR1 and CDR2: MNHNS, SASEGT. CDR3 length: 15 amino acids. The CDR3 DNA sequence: TGTGCCAGCAGTGAAGGGTGGACAGGGGTTCAGCCCCAGCATTTT. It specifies CASSEGWTGVQPQHF.

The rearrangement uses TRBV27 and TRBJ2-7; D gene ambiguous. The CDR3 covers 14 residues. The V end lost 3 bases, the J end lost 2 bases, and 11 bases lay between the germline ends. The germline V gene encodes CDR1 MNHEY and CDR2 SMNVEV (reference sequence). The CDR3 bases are TGTGCCAGCAGTTTTTTTGCTACCCCCTACGAGCAGTACTTC. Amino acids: CASSFFATPYEQYF.

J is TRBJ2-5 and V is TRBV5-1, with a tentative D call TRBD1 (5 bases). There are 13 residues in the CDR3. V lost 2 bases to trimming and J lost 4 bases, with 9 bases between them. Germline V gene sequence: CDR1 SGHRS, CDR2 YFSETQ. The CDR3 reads CASSFTGTETQYF. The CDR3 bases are TGCGCCAGCAGCTTTACAGGCACAGAGACCCAGTACTTC.

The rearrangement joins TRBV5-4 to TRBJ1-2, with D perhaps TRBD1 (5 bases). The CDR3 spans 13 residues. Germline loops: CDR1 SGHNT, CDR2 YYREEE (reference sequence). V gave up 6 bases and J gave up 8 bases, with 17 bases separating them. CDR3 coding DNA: TGTGCCAGCACCAGGGACGAACTTGGGGGCTACACCTTC. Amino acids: CASTRDELGGYTF.

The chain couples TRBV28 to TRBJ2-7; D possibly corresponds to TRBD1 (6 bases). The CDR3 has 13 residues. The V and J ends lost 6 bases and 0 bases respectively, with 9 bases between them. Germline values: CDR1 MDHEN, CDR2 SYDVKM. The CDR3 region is CASSRGGSYEQYF. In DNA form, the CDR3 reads TGTGCCAGCAGCAGAGGGGGCTCCTACGAGCAGTACTTC.

The CDR3 sequence: CASTDGGTYEQYF. CDR3 bases: TGTGCCAGCACCGACGGGGGGACCTACGAGCAGTACTTC. The chain uses TRBV6-6 and TRBJ2-7, with 7 bases aligning to TRBD2. CDR1 is MNHNY, CDR2 SVGAGI, per germline (reference sequence). The V segment lost 7 bases and the J segment 2 bases; nucleotides outside the gene matches: 5. The CDR3 loop spans 13 amino acids.

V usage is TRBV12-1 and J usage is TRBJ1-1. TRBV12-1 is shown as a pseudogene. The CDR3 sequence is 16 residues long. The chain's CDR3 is CASSFGLIPGHTEAFF. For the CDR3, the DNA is TGTGCCAGCAGCTTCGGCCTGATACCGGGTCACACTGAAGCTTTCTTT.

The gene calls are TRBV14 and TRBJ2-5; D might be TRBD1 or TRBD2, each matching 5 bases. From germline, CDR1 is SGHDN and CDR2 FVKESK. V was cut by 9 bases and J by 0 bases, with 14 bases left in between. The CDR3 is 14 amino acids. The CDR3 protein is CAREGTPYQETQYF. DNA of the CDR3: TGTGCCAGAGAGGGGACCCCGTACCAAGAGACCCAGTACTTC. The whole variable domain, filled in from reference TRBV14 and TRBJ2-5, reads EAGVTQFPSHSVIEKGQTVTLRCDPISGHDNLYWYRRVMGKEIKFLLHFVKESKQDESGMPNNRFLAERTGGTYSTLKVQPAELEDSGVYFCAREGTPYQETQYFGPGTRLLVL.

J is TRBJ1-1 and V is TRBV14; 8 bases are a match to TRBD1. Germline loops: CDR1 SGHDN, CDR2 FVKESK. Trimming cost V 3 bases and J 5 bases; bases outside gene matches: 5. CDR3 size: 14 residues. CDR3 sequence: CASSHWDRNTEAFF. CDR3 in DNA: TGTGCCAGCAGCCATTGGGACAGGAATACTGAAGCTTTCTTT.

The DNA of the CDR3 is TGTGCCAGCAGGCGAACAGGGGGGGGTGAAAAACTGTTTTTT. It translates to CASRRTGGGEKLFF. The chain carries TRBV28 and TRBJ1-4; 8 nucleotides line up with TRBD1. Unmatched junction bases numbered 7, after V lost 6 bases and J lost 7 bases. The CDR3 length is 14 residues. Germline loops: CDR1 MDHEN, CDR2 SYDVKM. Drawing the rest from reference TRBV28 and TRBJ1-4, the complete variable domain is DVKVTQSSRYLVKRTGEKVFLECVQDMDHENMFWYRQDPGLGLRLIYFSYDVKMKEKGDIPEGYSVSREKKERFSLILESASTNQTSMYLCASRRTGGGEKLFFGSGTQLSVL.

DNA of the CDR3: TGCGCCAGCAGCCCCGTACTAGCGGGGGGGGGAATGGGGCAGTTCTTC. Translation: CASSPVLAGGGMGQFF. The chain combines TRBV5-1 with TRBJ2-1; 13 positions match TRBD2. The trim removed 4 bases at V and 12 bases at J, leaving 13 bases unmatched. The CDR3 contains 16 residues. CDR1 is SGHRS and CDR2 is YFSETQ in the germline V gene.

For the CDR3, the DNA is TGTGCCAGCAGCTTATCAGGGTCCTACGAGCAGTACTTC. The encoded protein is CASSLSGSYEQYF. The V and J genes are TRBV11-2 and TRBJ2-7; a weak D match, TRBD1 (5 bases). CDR1 and CDR2 (germline): SGHAT, FQNNGV. V lost 2 bases and J 1 base, leaving 6 bases between the germline ends. The CDR3 length is 13 residues.

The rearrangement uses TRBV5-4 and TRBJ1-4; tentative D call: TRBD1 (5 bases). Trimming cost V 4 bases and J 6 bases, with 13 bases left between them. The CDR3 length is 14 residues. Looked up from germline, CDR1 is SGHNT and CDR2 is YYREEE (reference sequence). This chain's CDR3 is CASSHPGRDEKLFF. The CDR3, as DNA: TGTGCCAGCAGCCACCCAGGGAGAGATGAAAAACTGTTTTTT.

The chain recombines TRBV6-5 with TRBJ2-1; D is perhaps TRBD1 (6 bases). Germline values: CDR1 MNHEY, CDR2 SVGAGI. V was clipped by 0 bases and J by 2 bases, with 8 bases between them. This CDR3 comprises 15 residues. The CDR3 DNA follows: TGTGCCAGCAGTTACTCGTACAGGGCCTACAATGAGCAGTTCTTC. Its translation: CASSYSYRAYNEQFF.

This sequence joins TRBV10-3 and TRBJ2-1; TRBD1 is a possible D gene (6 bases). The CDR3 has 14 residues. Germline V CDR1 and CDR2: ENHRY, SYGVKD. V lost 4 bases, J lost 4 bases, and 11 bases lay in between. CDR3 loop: CAISVGTPYNEQFF. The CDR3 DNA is TGTGCCATCAGTGTCGGGACACCGTACAATGAGCAGTTCTTC.

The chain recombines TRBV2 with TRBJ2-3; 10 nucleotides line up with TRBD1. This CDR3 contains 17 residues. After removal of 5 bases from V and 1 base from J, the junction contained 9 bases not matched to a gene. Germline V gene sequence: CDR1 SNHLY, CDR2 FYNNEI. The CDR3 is CASSRPPGTGGTDTQYF. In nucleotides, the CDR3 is TGTGCCAGCAGTCGCCCTCCCGGGACAGGGGGCACAGATACGCAGTATTTT.

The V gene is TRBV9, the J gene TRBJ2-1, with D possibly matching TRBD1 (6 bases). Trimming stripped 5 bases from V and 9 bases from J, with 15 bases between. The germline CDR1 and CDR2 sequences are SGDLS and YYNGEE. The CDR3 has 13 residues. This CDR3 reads CASRGLQGAEQFF. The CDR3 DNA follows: TGTGCCAGCAGAGGTTTACAGGGAGCTGAGCAGTTCTTC.

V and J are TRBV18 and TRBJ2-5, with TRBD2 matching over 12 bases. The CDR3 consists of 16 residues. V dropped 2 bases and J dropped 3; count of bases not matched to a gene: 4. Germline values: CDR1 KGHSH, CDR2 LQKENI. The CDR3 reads CASSPMASGREETQYF. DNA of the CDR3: TGTGCCAGCTCACCAATGGCTAGCGGGAGGGAAGAGACCCAGTACTTC.

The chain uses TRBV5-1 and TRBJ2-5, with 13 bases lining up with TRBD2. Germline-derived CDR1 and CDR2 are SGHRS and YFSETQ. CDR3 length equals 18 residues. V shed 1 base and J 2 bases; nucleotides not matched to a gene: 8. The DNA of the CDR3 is TGCGCCAGCAGCTTGCCTGGACTAGCGGGGGCGACTCAAGAGACCCAGTACTTC. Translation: CASSLPGLAGATQETQYF.

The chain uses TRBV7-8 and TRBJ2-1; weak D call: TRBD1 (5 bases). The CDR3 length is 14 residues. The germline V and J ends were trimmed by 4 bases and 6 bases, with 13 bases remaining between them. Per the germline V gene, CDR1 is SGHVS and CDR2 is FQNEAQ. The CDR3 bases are TGTGCCAGCAGCTCCGAGACAGACCTCAATGAGCAGTTCTTC. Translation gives CASSSETDLNEQFF.

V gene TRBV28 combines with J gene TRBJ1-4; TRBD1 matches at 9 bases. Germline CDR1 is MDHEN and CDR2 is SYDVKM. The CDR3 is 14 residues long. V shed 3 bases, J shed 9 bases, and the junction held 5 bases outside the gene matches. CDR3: CASSFSGQGKKLFF. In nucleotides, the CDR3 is TGTGCCAGCAGTTTCTCGGGACAGGGCAAAAAACTGTTTTTT. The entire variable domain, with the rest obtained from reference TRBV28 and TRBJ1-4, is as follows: DVKVTQSSRYLVKRTGEKVFLECVQDMDHENMFWYRQDPGLGLRLIYFSYDVKMKEKGDIPEGYSVSREKKERFSLILESASTNQTSMYLCASSFSGQGKKLFFGSGTQLSVL.

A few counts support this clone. This CDR3 is CASSLRRGLGYEQYF. The CDR3 bases are TGTGCCAGCAGCTTGAGGCGGGGACTGGGCTACGAGCAGTACTTC. The chain joins TRBV7-8 to TRBJ2-7; maybe TRBD2 (6 bases). The length of the CDR3 is 15 residues. V was cut by 3 bases and J by 3 bases, with 15 bases left in between. Germline CDR1 SGHVS, CDR2 FQNEAQ.